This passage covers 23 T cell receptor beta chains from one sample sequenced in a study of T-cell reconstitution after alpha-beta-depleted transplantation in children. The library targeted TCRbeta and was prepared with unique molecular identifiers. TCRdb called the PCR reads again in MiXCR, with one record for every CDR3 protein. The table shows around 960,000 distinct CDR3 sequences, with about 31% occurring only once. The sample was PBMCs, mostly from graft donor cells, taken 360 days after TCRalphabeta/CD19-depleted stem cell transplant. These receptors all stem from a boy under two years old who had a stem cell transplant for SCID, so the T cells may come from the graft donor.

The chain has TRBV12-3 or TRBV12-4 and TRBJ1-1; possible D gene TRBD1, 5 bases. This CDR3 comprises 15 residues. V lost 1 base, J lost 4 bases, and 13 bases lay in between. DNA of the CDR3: TGTGCCAGCAGTTTAGATCCGGGGGTGGGCACTGAAGCTTTCTTT. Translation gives CASSLDPGVGTEAFF.

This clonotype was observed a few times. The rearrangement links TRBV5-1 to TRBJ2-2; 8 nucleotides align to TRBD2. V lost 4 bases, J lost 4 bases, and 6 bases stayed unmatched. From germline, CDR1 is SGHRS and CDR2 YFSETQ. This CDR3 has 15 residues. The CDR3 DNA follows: TGCGCCAGCAGCCGTGGACTAGCCGGCACCGGGGAGCTGTTTTTT. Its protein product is CASSRGLAGTGELFF.

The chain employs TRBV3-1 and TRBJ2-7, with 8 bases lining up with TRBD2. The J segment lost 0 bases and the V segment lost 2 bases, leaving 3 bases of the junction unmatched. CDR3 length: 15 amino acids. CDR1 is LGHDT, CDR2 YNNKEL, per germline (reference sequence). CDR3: CASSQFSGDSYEQYF. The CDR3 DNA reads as TGTGCCAGCAGCCAATTTAGCGGGGACTCCTACGAGCAGTACTTC.

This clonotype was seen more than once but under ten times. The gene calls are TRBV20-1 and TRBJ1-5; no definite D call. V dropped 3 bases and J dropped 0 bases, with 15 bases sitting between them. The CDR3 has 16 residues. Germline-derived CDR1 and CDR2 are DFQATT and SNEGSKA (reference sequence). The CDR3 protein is CSASRNLDVSNQPQHF. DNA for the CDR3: TGCAGTGCTAGTAGAAACCTGGACGTTAGCAATCAGCCCCAGCATTTT.

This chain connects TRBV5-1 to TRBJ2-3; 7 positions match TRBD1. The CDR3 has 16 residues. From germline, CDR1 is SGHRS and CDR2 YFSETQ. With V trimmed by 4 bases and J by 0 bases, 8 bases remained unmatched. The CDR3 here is CASSPWGTASTDTQYF. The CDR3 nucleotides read TGCGCCAGCAGCCCGTGGGGGACAGCGAGCACAGATACGCAGTATTTT.

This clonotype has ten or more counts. The chain's CDR3 is CASSQDVLGNEQFF. The CDR3, as DNA: TGTGCCAGCAGCCAAGATGTGTTGGGTAATGAGCAGTTCTTC. This chain joins TRBV4-2 and TRBJ2-1; the D is unclear. In germline, CDR1 is LGHNA, CDR2 YNFKEQ. The length of the CDR3 is 14 residues. V shed 0 bases and J shed 7 bases, with 10 bases lying between them.

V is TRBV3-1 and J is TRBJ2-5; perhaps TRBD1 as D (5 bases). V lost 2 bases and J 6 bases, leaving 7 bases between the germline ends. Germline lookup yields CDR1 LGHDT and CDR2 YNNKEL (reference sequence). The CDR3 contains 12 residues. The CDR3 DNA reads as TGTGCCAGCAGCCAACAGGGAAAGACCCAGTACTTC. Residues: CASSQQGKTQYF.

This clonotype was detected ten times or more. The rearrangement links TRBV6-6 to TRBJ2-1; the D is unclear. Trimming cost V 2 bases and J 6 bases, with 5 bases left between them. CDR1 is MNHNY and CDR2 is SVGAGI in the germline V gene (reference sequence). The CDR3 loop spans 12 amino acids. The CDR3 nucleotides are TGTGCCAGCAGTTACGGGATCAATGAGCAGTTCTTC. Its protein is CASSYGINEQFF.

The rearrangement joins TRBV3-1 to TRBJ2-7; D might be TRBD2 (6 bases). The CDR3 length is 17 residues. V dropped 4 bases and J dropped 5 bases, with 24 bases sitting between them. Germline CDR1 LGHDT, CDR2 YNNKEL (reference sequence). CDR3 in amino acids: CASSPRDSTSVRHEQYF. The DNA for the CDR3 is TGTGCCAGCAGCCCGCGGGACTCCACATCGGTCCGACACGAGCAGTACTTC.

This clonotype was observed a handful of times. Here the CDR3 DNA reads TGCGCCAGCAGCCGAAGGGGACAGAGGGGGACCTACGAGCAGTACTTC. Translating it yields CASSRRGQRGTYEQYF. V gene TRBV4-1 combines with J gene TRBJ2-7; 7 positions match TRBD1. The V gene's germline CDR1 is MGHRA and CDR2 YSYEKL. J was trimmed by 2 bases and V by 4 bases; bases with no gene match: 11. The CDR3 contains 16 residues.

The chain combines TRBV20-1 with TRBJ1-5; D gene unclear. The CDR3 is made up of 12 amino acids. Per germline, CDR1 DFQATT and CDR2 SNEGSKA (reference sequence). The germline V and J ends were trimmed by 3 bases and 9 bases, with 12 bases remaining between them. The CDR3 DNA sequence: TGCAGTGCTAGTCGAGTCCCAGGGCCCCAGCATTTT. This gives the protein CSASRVPGPQHF.

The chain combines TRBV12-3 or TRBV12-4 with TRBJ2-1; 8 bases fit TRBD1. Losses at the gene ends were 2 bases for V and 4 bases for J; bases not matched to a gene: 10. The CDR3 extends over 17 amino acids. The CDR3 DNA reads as TGTGCCAGCAGTTTACCAGGGGGCCACATCCCATACAATGAGCAGTTCTTC. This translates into CASSLPGGHIPYNEQFF.

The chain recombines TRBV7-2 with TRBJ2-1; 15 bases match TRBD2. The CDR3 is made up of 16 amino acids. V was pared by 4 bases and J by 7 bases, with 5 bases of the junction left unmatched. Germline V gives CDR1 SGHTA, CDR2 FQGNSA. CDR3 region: CASSSPGLAGGNEQFF. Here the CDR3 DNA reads TGTGCCAGCAGCTCCCCGGGACTAGCGGGGGGAAATGAGCAGTTCTTC. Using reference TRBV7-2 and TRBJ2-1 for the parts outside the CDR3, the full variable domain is GAGVSQSPSNKVTEKGKDVELRCDPISGHTALYWYRQSLGQGLEFLIYFQGNSAPDKSGLPSDRFSAERTGGSVSTLTIQRTQQEDSAVYLCASSSPGLAGGNEQFFGPGTRLTVL.

CDR3 sequence: CASSPYESGGRGYTF. DNA of the CDR3: TGTGCCAGCAGCCCCTACGAGAGTGGCGGGAGGGGCTACACCTTC. This chain links TRBV5-6 with TRBJ1-2; D remains ambiguous. CDR3 length: 15 amino acids. Germline CDR1 reads SGHDT; CDR2 reads YYEEEE. Trimming stripped 4 bases from V and 8 bases from J, with 21 bases between.

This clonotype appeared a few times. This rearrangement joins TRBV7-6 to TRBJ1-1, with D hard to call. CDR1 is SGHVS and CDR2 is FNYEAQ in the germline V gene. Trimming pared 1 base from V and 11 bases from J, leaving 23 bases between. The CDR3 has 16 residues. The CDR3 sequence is CASSLGRFIIGVDAFF. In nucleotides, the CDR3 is TGTGCCAGCAGCTTAGGGAGGTTCATAATAGGAGTAGATGCTTTCTTT.

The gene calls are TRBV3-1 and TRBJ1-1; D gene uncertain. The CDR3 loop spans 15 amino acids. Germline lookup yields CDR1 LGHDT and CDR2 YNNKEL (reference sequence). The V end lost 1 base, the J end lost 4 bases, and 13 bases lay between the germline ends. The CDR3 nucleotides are TGTGCCAGCAGCCAAGGGACGGTTATGGGCACTGAAGCTTTCTTT. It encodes CASSQGTVMGTEAFF.

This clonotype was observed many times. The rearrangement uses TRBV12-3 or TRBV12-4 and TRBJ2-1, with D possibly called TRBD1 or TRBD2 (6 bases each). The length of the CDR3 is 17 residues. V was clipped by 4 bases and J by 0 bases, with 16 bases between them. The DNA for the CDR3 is TGTGCCAGCAGTTGGGGGTTGGGGGGCGCCTCCTACAATGAGCAGTTCTTC. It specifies CASSWGLGGASYNEQFF.

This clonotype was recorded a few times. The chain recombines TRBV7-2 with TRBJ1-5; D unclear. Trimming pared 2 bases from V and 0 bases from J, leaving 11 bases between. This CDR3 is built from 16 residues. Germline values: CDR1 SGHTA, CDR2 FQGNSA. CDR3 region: CASSLLGQASNQPQHF. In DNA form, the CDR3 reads TGTGCCAGCAGCTTATTAGGGCAGGCTAGCAATCAGCCCCAGCATTTT.

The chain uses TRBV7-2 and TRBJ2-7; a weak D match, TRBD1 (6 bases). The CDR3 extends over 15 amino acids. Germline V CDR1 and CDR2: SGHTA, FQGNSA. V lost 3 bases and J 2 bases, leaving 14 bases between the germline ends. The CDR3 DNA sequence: TGTGCCAGCAGCTTCCACCAGACAGGCCCCTACGAGCAGTACTTC. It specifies CASSFHQTGPYEQYF.

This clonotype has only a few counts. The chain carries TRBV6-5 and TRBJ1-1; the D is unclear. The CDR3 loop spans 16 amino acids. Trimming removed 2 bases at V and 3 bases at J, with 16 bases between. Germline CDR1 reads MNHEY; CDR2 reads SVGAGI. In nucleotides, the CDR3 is TGTGCCAGCAGTTACGGTGGGGTTGGCTATTACACTGAAGCTTTCTTT. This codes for CASSYGGVGYYTEAFF.

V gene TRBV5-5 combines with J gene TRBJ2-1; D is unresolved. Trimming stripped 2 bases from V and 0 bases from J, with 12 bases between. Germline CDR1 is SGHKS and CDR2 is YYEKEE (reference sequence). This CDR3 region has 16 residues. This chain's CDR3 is CASSFSQTISYNEQFF. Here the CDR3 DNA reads TGTGCCAGCAGCTTCTCACAGACAATCTCCTACAATGAGCAGTTCTTC. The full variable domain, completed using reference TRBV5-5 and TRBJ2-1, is DAGVTQSPTHLIKTRGQQVTLRCSPISGHKSVSWYQQVLGQGPQFIFQYYEKEERGRGNFPDRFSARQFPNYSSELNVNALLLGDSALYLCASSFSQTISYNEQFFGPGTRLTVL.

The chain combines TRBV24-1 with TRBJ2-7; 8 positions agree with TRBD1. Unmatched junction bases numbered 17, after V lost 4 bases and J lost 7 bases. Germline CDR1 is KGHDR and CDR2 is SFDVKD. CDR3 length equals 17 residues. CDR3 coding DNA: TGTGCCACCAGTGACTCCCGCCGACAGGGGTCAATGCGGGAGCAGTACTTC. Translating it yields CATSDSRRQGSMREQYF.

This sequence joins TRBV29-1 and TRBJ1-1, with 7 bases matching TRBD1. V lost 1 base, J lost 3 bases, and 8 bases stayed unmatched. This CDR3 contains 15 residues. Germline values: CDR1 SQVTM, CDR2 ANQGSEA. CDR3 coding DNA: TGCAGCGTTGAAGGAGTAGGGGGCGCGGACACTGAAGCTTTCTTT. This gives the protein CSVEGVGGADTEAFF.